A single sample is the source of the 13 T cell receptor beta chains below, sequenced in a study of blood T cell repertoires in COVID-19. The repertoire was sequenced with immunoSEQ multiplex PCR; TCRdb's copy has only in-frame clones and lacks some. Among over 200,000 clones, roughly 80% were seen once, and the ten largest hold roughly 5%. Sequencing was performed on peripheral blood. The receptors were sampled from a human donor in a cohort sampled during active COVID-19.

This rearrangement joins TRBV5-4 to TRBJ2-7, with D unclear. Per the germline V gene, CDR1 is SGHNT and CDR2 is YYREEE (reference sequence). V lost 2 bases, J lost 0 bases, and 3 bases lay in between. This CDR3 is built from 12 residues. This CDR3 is CASSFLSYEQYF. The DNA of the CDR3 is TGTGCCAGCAGCTTCCTCTCCTACGAGCAGTACTTC.

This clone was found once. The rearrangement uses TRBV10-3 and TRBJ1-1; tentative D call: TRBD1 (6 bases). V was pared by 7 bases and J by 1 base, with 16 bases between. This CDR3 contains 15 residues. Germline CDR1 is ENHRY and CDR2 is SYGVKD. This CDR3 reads CAIMEQGRGNTEAFF. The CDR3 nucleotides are TGTGCCATCATGGAACAGGGCCGAGGGAACACTGAAGCTTTCTTT.

In DNA form, the CDR3 reads TGTGCCAGCAGCACACTCTCGACAGGAAACTATGGCTACACCTTC. Its translation: CASSTLSTGNYGYTF. The rearrangement links TRBV6-2 or TRBV6-3 to TRBJ1-2; D perhaps matches TRBD1 (6 bases). The CDR3 has 15 residues. V gave up 6 bases and J gave up 2 bases, with 16 bases separating them. The germline gives CDR1 MNHEY, CDR2 SVGEGT.

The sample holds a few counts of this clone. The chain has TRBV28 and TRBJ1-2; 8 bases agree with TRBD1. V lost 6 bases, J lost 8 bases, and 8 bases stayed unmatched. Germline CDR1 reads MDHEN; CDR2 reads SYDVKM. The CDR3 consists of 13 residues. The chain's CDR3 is CASSPTGAYGYTF. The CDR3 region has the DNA TGTGCCAGCAGCCCGACAGGGGCATACGGCTACACCTTC.

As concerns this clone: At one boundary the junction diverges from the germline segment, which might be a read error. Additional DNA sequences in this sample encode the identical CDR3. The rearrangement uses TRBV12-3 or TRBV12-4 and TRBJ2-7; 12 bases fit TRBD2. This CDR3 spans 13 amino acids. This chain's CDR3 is CASSLAGGYEQYF. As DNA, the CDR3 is TGTGCCAGCAGTCTAGCGGGAGGGTACGAGCAGTACTTC.

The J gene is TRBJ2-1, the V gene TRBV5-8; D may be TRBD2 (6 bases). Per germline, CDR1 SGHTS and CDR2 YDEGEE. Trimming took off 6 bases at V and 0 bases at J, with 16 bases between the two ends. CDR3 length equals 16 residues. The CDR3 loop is CASTRGKINSYNEQFF. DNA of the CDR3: TGTGCCAGCACTCGCGGGAAAATTAACTCCTACAATGAGCAGTTCTTC.

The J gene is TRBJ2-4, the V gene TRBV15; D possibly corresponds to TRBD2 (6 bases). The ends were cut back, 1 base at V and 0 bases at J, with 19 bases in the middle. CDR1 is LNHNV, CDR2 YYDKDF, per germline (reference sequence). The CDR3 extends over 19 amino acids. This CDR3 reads CATSRGVSGGDIAKNIQYF. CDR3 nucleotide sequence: TGTGCCACCAGCAGAGGGGTTAGCGGAGGGGATATAGCCAAAAACATTCAGTACTTC.

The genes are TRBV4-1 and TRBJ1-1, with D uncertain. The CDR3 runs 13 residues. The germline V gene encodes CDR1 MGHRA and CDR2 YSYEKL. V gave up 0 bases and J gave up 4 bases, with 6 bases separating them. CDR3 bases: TGCGCCAGCAGCCAAGATTCTATCACTGAAGCTTTCTTT. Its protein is CASSQDSITEAFF.

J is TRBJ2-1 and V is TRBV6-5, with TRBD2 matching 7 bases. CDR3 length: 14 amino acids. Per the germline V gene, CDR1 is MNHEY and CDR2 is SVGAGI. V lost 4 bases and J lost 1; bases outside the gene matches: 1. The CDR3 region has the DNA TGTGCCAGCAGTTTAGCGGGTTCCTACAATGAGCAGTTCTTC. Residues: CASSLAGSYNEQFF.

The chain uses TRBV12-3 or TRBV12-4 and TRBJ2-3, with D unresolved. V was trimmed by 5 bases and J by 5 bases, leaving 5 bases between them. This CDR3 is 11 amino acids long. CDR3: CASSPRDTQYF. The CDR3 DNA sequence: TGTGCCAGCAGTCCGAGAGATACGCAGTATTTT.

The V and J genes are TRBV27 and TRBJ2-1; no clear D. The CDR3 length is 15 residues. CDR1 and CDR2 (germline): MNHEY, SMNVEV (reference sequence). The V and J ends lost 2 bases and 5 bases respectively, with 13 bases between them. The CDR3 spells CASSLTSSRDNEQFF. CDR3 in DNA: TGTGCCAGCAGTTTAACGAGCTCACGGGACAATGAGCAGTTCTTC.

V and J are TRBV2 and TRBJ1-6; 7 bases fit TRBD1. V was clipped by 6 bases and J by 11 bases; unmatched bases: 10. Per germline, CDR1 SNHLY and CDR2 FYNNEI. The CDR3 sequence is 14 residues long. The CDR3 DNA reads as TGTGCCAGCAGGCGGGGACAGAACGAGACACCCCTCCACTTT. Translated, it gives CASRRGQNETPLHF.

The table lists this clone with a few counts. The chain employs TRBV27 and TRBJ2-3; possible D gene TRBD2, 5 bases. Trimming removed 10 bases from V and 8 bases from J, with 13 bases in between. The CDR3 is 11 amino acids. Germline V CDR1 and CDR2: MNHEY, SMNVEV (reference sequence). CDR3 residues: CATWTGVTQYF. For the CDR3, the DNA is TGTGCCACATGGACTGGTGTTACGCAGTATTTT.